The source of this T cell receptor beta chain is a study of T cell repertoires in cytomegalovirus infection. Overall study: It was the public TCR beta signatures that indicated both CMV infection and matching HLA type. Findings and caveats of the study: CMV-specific HLA-C-restricted TCR beta clonotypes dominated the ex vivo response. Cumulative frequency of public TCR beta families picked out carriers of CMV plus the relevant HLA.

Turning to this clonotype: Its antigen is unidentified.

A single record per CDR3 protein comes from TCRdb applying MiXCR to the reads. The profile covers about 360,000 distinct CDR3 sequences, with around 18% appearing a single time and 8.7% taken by the ten largest. CDR1 and CDR2 (germline): LNHDA, SQIVND (reference sequence). This CDR3 comprises 15 residues. Trimming took off 7 bases at V and 4 bases at J, with 17 bases between the two ends. This receptor was taken from a human donor in good health (CMV status not recorded). Some clones in this sample may be carry-over from other donors' samples. The chain couples TRBV19 to TRBJ2-1; D is ambiguous. The sample was PBMCs. The DNA for the CDR3 is TGTGCCAGTACCCCGGTCCTACAGAAGTACAATGAGCAGTTCTTC. Translating it yields CASTPVLQKYNEQFF.